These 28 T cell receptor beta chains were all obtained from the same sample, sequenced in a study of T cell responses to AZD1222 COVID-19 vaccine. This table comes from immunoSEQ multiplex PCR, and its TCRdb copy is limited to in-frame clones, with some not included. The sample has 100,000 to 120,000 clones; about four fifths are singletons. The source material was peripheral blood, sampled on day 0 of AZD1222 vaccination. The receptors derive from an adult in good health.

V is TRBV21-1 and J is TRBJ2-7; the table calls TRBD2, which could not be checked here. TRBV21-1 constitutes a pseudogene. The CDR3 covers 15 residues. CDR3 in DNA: TGTGCCAGCAGACGTTGTCCCGGGACTAGACACGAGCAGTACTTC. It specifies CASRRCPGTRHEQYF.

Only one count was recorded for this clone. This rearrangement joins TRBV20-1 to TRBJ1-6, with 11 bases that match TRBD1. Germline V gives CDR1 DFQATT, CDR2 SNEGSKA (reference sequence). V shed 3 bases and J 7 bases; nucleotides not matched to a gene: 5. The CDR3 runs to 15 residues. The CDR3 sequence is CSASLWTGGNSPLHF. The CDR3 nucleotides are TGCAGTGCTAGTCTCTGGACAGGGGGCAATTCACCCCTCCACTTT.

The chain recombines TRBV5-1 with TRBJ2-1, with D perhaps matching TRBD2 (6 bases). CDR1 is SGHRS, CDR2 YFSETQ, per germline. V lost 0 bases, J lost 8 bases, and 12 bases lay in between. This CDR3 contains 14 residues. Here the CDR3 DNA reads TGCGCCAGCAGCTTGGTTCAAGGGGAGGATGAGCAGTTCTTC. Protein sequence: CASSLVQGEDEQFF. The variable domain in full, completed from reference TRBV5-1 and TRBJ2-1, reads KAGVTQTPRYLIKTRGQQVTLSCSPISGHRSVSWYQQTPGQGLQFLFEYFSETQRNKGNFPGRFSGRQFSNSRSEMNVSTLELGDSALYLCASSLVQGEDEQFFGPGTRLTVL.

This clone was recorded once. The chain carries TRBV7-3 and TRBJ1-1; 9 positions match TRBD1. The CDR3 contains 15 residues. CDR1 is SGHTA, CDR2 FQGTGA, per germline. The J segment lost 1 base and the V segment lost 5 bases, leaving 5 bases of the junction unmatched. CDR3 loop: CASSQGQGGNTEAFF. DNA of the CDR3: TGTGCCAGCAGCCAGGGACAGGGAGGGAACACTGAAGCTTTCTTT.

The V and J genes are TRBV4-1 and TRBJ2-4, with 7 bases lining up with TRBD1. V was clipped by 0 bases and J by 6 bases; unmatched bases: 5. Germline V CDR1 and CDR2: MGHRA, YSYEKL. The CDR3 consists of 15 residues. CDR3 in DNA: TGCGCCAGCAGCCAAGATACACAGGGGAGAAACATTCAGTACTTC. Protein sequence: CASSQDTQGRNIQYF.

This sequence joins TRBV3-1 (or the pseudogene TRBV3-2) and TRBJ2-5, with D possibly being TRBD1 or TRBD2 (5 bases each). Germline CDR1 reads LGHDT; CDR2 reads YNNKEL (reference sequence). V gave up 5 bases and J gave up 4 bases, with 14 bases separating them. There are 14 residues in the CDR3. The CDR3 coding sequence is TGTGCCAGCAGCGTTCAGGGACGAGTAGAGACCCAGTACTTC. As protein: CASSVQGRVETQYF.

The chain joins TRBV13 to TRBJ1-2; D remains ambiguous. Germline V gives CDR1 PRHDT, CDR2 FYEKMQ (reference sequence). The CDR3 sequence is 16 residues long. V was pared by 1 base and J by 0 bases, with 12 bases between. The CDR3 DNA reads TGTGCCAGCAGCTTAGATTCCCTGGGAGCTAACTATGGCTACACCTTC. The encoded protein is CASSLDSLGANYGYTF.

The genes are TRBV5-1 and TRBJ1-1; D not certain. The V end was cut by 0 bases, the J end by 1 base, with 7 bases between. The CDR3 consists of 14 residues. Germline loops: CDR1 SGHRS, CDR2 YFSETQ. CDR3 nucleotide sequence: TGCGCCAGCAGCTTGGCCTTAGGGAACACTGAAGCTTTCTTT. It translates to CASSLALGNTEAFF.

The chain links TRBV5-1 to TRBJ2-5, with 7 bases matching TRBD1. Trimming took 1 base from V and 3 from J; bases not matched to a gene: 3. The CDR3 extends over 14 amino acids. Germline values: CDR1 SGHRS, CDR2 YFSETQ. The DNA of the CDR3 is TGCGCCAGCAGCTTGTCCACAGGGGAAGAGACCCAGTACTTC. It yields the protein CASSLSTGEETQYF.

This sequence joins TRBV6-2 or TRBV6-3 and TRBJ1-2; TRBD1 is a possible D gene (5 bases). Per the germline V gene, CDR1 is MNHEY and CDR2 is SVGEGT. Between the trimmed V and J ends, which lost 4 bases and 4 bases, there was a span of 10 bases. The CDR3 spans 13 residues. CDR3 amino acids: CASSSPGLYGYTF. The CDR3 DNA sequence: TGTGCCAGCAGTTCCCCAGGGCTCTATGGCTACACCTTC.

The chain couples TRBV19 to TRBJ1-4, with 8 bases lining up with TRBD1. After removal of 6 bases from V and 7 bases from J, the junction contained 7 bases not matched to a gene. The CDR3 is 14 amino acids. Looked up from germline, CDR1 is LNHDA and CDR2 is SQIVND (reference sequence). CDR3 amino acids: CASRSPDRVEKLFF. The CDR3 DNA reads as TGTGCCAGTAGAAGCCCGGACAGGGTTGAAAAACTGTTTTTT. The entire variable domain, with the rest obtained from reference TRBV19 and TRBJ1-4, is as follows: DGGITQSPKYLFRKEGQNVTLSCEQNLNHDAMYWYRQDPGQGLRLIYYSQIVNDFQKGDIAEGYSVSREKKESFPLTVTSAQKNPTAFYLCASRSPDRVEKLFFGSGTQLSVL.

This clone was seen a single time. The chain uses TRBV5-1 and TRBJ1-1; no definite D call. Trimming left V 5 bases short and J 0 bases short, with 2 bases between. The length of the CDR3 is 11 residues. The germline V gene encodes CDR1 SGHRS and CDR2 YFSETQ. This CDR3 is CASRVNTEAFF. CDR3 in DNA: TGCGCCAGCAGGGTGAACACTGAAGCTTTCTTT.

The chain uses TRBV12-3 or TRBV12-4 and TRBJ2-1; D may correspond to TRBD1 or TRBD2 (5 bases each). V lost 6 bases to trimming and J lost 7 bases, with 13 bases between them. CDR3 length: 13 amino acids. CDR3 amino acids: CASSAGTMNEQFF. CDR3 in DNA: TGTGCCAGCAGCGCCGGGACGATGAATGAGCAGTTCTTC.

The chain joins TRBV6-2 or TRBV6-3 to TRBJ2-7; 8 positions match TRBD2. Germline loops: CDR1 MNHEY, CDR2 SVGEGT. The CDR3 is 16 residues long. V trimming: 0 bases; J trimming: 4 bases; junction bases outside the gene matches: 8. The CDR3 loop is CASSYSKERGNYEQYF. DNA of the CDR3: TGTGCCAGCAGTTACTCGAAGGAGCGGGGGAATTACGAGCAGTACTTC.

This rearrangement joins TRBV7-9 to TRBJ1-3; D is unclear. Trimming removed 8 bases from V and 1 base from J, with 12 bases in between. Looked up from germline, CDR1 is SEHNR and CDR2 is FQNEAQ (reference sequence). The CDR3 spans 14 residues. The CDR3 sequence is CASGLIGSGNTIYF. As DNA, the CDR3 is TGTGCCAGCGGTCTCATTGGATCTGGAAACACCATATATTTT.

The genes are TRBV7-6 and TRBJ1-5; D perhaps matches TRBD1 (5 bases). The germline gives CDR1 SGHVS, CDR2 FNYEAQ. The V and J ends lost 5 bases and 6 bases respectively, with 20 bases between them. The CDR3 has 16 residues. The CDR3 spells CASSPEVSREVQPQHF. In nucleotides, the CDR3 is TGTGCCAGCAGCCCTGAAGTGAGCAGGGAGGTTCAGCCCCAGCATTTT.

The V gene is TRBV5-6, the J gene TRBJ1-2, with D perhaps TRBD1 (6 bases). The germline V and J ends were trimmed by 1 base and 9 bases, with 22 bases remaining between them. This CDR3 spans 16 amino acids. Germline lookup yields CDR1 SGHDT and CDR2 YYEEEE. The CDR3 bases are TGTGCCAGCAGCTTGTTTAGAGGCACAGGGCCTATTAGCTACACCTTC. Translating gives CASSLFRGTGPISYTF.

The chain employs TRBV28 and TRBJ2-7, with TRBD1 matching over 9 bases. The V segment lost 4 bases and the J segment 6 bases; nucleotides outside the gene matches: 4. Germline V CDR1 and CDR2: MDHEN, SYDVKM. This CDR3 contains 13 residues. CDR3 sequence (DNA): TGTGCCAGCAGTTCCGGGACAGGGCGCGAGCAGTACTTC. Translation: CASSSGTGREQYF.

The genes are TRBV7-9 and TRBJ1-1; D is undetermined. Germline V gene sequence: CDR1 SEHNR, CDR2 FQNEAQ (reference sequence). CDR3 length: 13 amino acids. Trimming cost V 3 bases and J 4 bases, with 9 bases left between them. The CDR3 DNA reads TGTGCCAGCAGCTTTTTTTCGGGCACTGAAGCTTTCTTT. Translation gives CASSFFSGTEAFF.

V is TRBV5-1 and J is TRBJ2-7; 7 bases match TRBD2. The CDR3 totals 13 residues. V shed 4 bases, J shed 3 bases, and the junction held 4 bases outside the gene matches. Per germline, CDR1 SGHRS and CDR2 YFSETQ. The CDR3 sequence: CASSRGGVYEQYF. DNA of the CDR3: TGCGCCAGCAGCCGTGGGGGGGTCTACGAGCAGTACTTC.

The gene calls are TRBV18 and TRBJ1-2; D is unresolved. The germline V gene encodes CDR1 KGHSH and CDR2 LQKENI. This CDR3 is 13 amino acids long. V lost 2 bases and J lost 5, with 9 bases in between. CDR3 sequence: CASSPKDGYGYTF. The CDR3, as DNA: TGTGCCAGCTCACCAAAGGACGGGTATGGCTACACCTTC.

CDR3 DNA: TGCGCCAGCAGCCAAGGCGCTACTGACTCTGGAAACACCATATATTTT. Translated, it gives CASSQGATDSGNTIYF. This chain connects TRBV4-3 to TRBJ1-3; D is unclear. The length of the CDR3 is 16 residues. V lost 1 base and J 0 bases, leaving 10 bases between the germline ends. Per the germline V gene, CDR1 is LGHNA and CDR2 is YSLEER.

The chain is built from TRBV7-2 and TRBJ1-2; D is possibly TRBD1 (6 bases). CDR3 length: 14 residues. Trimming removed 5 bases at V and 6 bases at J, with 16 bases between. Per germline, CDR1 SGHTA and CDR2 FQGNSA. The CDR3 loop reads CASSPPDSFHGYTF. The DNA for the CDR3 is TGTGCCAGCAGCCCCCCGGACAGTTTTCATGGCTACACCTTC.

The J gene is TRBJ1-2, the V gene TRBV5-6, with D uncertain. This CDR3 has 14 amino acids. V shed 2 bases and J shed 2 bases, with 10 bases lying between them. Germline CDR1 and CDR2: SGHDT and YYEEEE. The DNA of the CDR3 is TGTGCCAGCAGCTTAAGGGTCAGAAACTATGGCTACACCTTC. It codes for CASSLRVRNYGYTF. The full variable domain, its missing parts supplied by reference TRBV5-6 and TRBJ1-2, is DAGVTQSPTHLIKTRGQQVTLRCSPKSGHDTVSWYQQALGQGPQFIFQYYEEEERQRGNFPDRFSGHQFPNYSSELNVNALLLGDSALYLCASSLRVRNYGYTFGSGTRLTVV.

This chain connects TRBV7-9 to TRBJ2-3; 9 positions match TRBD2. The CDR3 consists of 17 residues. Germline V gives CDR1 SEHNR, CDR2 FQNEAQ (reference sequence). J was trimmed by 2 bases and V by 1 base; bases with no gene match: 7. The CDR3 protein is CASSLGISGGVTDTQYF. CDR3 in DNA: TGTGCCAGCAGCTTAGGTATTAGCGGGGGCGTCACAGATACGCAGTATTTT.

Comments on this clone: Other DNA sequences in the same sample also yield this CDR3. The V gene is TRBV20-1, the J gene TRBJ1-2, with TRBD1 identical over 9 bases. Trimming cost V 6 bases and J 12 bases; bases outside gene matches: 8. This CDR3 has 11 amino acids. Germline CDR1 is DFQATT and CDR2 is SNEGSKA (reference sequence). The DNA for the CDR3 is TGCAGTGCCAGCGGACAGGGGAAAGACACCTTC. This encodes CSASGQGKDTF.

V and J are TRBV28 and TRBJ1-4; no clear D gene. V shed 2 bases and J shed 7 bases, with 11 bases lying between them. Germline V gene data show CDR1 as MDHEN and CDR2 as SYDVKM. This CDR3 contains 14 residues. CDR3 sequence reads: CASSLNSVGEKLFF. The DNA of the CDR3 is TGTGCCAGCAGTTTAAACAGTGTAGGTGAAAAACTGTTTTTT.

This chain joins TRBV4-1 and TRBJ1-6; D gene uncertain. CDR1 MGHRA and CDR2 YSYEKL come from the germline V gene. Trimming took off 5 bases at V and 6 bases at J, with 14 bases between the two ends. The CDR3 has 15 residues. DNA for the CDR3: TGCGCCAGCAGCGGCCGGGCCTCAATTAATTCACCCCTCCACTTT. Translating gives CASSGRASINSPLHF.